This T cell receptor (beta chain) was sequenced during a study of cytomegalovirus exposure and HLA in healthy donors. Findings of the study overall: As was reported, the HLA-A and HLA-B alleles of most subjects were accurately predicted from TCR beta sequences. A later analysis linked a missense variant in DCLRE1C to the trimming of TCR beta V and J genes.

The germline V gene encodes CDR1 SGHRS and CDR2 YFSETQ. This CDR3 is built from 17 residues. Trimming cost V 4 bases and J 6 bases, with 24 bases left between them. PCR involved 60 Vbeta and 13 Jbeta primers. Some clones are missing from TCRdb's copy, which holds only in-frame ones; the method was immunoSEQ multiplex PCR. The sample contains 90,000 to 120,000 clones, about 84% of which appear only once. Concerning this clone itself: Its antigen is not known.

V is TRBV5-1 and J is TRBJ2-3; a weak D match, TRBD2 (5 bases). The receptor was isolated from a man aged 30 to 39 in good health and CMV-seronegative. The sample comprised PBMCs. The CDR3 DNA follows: TGCGCCAGCAGCCCCTTGGTTAGGTTACGAGGGTTGGATACGCAGTATTTT. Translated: CASSPLVRLRGLDTQYF.